Listed below are T cell receptor beta chains from one sample, sequenced in a study of beta chain features in type 1 diabetes. Generated by immunoSEQ multiplex PCR, the TCRdb table keeps only in-frame clones and is missing some. The profile shows 150,000 to 200,000 clones, around 8% of them singletons. Sequencing input: central memory CD4+ T cells from blood. The receptors shown here come from a woman aged 18-29 years with type 1 diabetes. The CDR3 runs from the conserved cysteine through the conserved F or W. The D gene is left open where the match is weak. Rows may omit the clone size; those that give it use once, few, many or a size class.

D gene	V gene	CDR3 length	clone size	J gene	CDR3 DNA	CDR3 protein
TRBD1	TRBV4-2	14	.	TRBJ2-7	TGTGCCAGCAGCCAAGGACAGGGAACCTACGAGCAGTACTTC	CASSQGQGTYEQYF
.	TRBV7-2	16	.	TRBJ2-2	TGTGCCAGCAGCTTGCAGGACAGAATTCGAACCGGGGAGCTGTTTTTT	CASSLQDRIRTGELFF
TRBD2	TRBV5-8	16	.	TRBJ2-3	TGTGCCAGCAGCTGGGGACTAGCGGGGGGGCCAGATACGCAGTATTTT	CASSWGLAGGPDTQYF
.	TRBV5-1	14	.	TRBJ1-1	TGCGCCAGCAGCTCCCAGACAGCAAACACTGAAGCTTTCTTT	CASSSQTANTEAFF
.	TRBV5-6	14	.	TRBJ2-1	TGTGCCAGCAGCTTGATTAGCGTAAACAATGAGCAGTTCTTC	CASSLISVNNEQFF
TRBD2	TRBV14	13	.	TRBJ2-7	TGTGCCAGCGGCGGTAGCGGGAGCTACGAGCAGTACTTC	CASGGSGSYEQYF
.	TRBV19	14	few	TRBJ2-1	TGTGCCAGTAGTCCCCGCGCCGAAGGCGGCCAGCAGTTCTTC	CASSPRAEGGQQFF
TRBD1	TRBV18	15	few	TRBJ2-7	TGTGCCAGCTCACCCCCGGGACAGGGATCGGGAGAGCAGTACTTC	CASSPPGQGSGEQYF
.	TRBV7-2	15	.	TRBJ1-1	TGTGCCAGCAGCTTAGGAATGGTTAGGAACACTGAAGCTTTCTTT	CASSLGMVRNTEAFF
.	TRBV7-2	14	few	TRBJ1-5	TGTGCCAGCAGCACCGACAGAGCTGATGTGACCCAGCATTTT	CASSTDRADVTQHF
TRBD2	TRBV7-6	15	few	TRBJ2-1	TGTGCCAGCAGCCCTAAGCGGGGGCGCCACAATGAGCAGTTCTTC	CASSPKRGRHNEQFF
TRBD2	TRBV5-1	14	few	TRBJ2-3	TGCGCCAGCAGCTCAGCTAGCGGGAGTGATACGCAGTATTTT	CASSSASGSDTQYF
.	TRBV30	12	.	TRBJ1-5	TGTGCCTGGAACCAGGGTGGCAATCCCCAGCATTTT	CAWNQGGNPQHF
.	TRBV9	14	.	TRBJ1-1	TGTGCCAGCAGCGTAGACGGGAGTCTCACTGAAGCTTTCTTT	CASSVDGSLTEAFF
.	TRBV28	14	.	TRBJ1-5	TGTGCCAGCAGTTTACTGTCAGGGAATCAGCCCCAGCATTTT	CASSLLSGNQPQHF
.	TRBV5-4	16	.	TRBJ1-2	TGTGCCAGCAGCCAAGATCCACAGACACGGCGCTATGGCTACACCTTC	CASSQDPQTRRYGYTF
.	TRBV7-8	15	few	TRBJ2-3	TGTGCCAGCAGCGCACAGGGTTCTAGCACAGATACGCAGTATTTT	CASSAQGSSTDTQYF
.	TRBV6-5	15	.	TRBJ1-6	TGTGCCAGCAGTTACTCCGGGGGGGATAATTCACCCCTCCACTTT	CASSYSGGDNSPLHF
.	TRBV28	15	.	TRBJ2-5	TGTGCCAGCAGTTTATTCGCGACATACCAAGAGACCCAGTACTTC	CASSLFATYQETQYF
TRBD1	TRBV11-3	15	few	TRBJ2-4	TGTGCCAGCAGCTTGGCCACCGGGACAGGGGTCATTCAGTACTTC	CASSLATGTGVIQYF
.	TRBV2	11	few	TRBJ2-2	TGTGCCAGCAGCCTAGCGGGGGAGCTGTTTTTT	CASSLAGELFF
.	TRBV9	16	.	TRBJ2-3	TGTGCCAGCAGCGTAGGAATAGCGGTAACCCTAGGTACGCAGTATTTT	CASSVGIAVTLGTQYF
.	TRBV29-1	13	few	TRBJ2-3	TGCAGCGGCGCTGTTGGGGGGACAGATACGCAGTATTTT	CSGAVGGTDTQYF
.	TRBV5-1	14	few	TRBJ1-2	TGCGCCAGCAGCTTGGCAGCAGGGGACTATGGCTACACCTTC	CASSLAAGDYGYTF
.	TRBV5-1	14	.	TRBJ2-5	TGCGCCAGCAGCTTCGGGGGTCGGCTGGAGACCCAGTACTTC	CASSFGGRLETQYF
TRBD2	TRBV9	15	few	TRBJ2-1	TGTGCCAGCAGTAGGAGGGTAGCGGGAGATCTTGAGCAGTTCTTC	CASSRRVAGDLEQFF
TRBD1	TRBV5-1	14	many	TRBJ2-1	TGCGCCAGCAGCTTGACAGGGGAGTACAATGAGCAGTTCTTC	CASSLTGEYNEQFF
.	TRBV4-3	15	.	TRBJ2-5	TGCGCCAGCAGCCAAGATACTACAGGTAGAGAGACCCAGTACTTC	CASSQDTTGRETQYF
TRBD2	TRBV2	16	few	TRBJ2-5	TGTGCCAGCAGCAAGATGACTAGCGGGACTGGGGAGACCCAGTACTTC	CASSKMTSGTGETQYF
.	TRBV28	14	.	TRBJ1-5	TGTGCCAGCGATAGAGGGTATAGCAATCAGCCCCAGCATTTT	CASDRGYSNQPQHF
TRBD1	TRBV19	16	.	TRBJ2-2	TGTGCCAGTAGTCTTCGGGGGACAGGGGGCACCGGGGAGCTGTTTTTT	CASSLRGTGGTGELFF
TRBD1	TRBV7-2	14	few	TRBJ2-2	TGTGCCAGCGGGGGACAGGGTTGGGTCGGGGAGCTGTTTTTT	CASGGQGWVGELFF
TRBD1	TRBV19	13	few	TRBJ2-7	TGTGCCAGTACCGGGACAGGGCAAGGCGAGCAGTACTTC	CASTGTGQGEQYF
.	TRBV11-2	12	.	TRBJ2-3	TGTGCCAGCAGCTCCTTACGCGGTACGCAGTATTTT	CASSSLRGTQYF
TRBD2	TRBV6-5	14	.	TRBJ2-7	TGTGCCAGCAGTTACAGCGGGGCCCCCTACGAGCAGTACTTC	CASSYSGAPYEQYF
TRBD1	TRBV29-1	15	.	TRBJ2-3	TGCAGCGTTGAAGATCGGGTCAGGGGGCGCGATACGCAGTATTTT	CSVEDRVRGRDTQYF
.	TRBV28	13	.	TRBJ2-7	TGTGCCACCCAGGCGTCCCCTTCCTACGAGCAGTACTTC	CATQASPSYEQYF
TRBD2	TRBV2	14	few	TRBJ2-5	TGTGCCAGCAGAGTAGCGGGAGGGTCCGAGACCCAGTACTTC	CASRVAGGSETQYF
.	TRBV5-1	13	few	TRBJ2-3	TGCGCCAGCAGAGAGCAGGGCCCAGATACGCAGTATTTT	CASREQGPDTQYF
.	TRBV6-5	11	few	TRBJ2-2	TGTGCCAGCAGCCGGACCGGGGAGCTGTTTTTT	CASSRTGELFF
.	TRBV7-2	19	few	TRBJ2-5	TGTGCCAGCAGGTCTCCCGGGACACCCATGGCTGGCGGCCAAGAGACCCAGTACTTC	CASRSPGTPMAGGQETQYF
.	TRBV5-1	16	.	TRBJ2-3	TGCGCCAGCAGCTTACGGACGGGGAGTCTCACAGATACGCAGTATTTT	CASSLRTGSLTDTQYF